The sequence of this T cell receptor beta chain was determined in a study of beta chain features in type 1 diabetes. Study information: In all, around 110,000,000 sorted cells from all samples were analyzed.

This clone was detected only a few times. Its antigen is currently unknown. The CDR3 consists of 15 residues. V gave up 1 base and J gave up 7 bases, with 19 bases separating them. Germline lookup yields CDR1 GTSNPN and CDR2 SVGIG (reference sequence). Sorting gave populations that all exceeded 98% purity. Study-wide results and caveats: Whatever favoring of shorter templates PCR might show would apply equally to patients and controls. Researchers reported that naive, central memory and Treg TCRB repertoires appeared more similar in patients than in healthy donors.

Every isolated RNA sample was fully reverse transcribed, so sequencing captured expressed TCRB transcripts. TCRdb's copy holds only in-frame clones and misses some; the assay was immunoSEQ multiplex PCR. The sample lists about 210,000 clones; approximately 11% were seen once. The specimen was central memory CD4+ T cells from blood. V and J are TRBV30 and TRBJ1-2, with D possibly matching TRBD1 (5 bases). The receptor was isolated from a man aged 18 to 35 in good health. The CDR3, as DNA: TGTGCCTGGAGTGGCCTCCGGGACGGATTTATTGGCTACACCTTC. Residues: CAWSGLRDGFIGYTF.